This is a list of T cell receptor beta chains from one sample in a study of Graves' ophthalmopathy and Graves' hyperthyroidism. MiXCR was run by TCRdb on the multiplex PCR reads, yielding one entry per CDR3 protein. This sample yields 360,000 or so distinct CDR3 sequences, of which around 17% are seen a single time; roughly 1.6% belongs to the top ten. Sequenced: peripheral blood. All receptors derive from a woman aged 18-29 years with Graves' ophthalmopathy. Both conserved end residues are part of each CDR3. A D gene is named only where the DNA matches it firmly. Clone size is not always given. Where it is, it says once, few, many or a class for expanded clones.

TRBV6-1,-,TRBD1,TRBJ1-5,CASSINRGSNQPQHF,TGTGCCAGCAGCATCAACAGGGGTAGCAATCAGCCCCAGCATTTT
TRBV5-5,-,-,TRBJ1-3,CASSAGQERNTIYF,TGTGCCAGCAGCGCCGGCCAGGAACGAAACACCATATATTTT
TRBV6-1,many,-,TRBJ2-6,CASSGLVGWGFAGANVLTF,TGTGCCAGCAGTGGTCTGGTGGGGTGGGGCTTCGCTGGGGCCAACGTCCTGACTTTC
TRBV20-1,-,-,TRBJ1-1,CSASGQSNTEAFF,TGCAGTGCTAGCGGGCAGTCGAACACTGAAGCTTTCTTT
TRBV6-2/TRBV6-3,many,TRBD2,TRBJ2-5,CASRASGRQETQYF,TGTGCCAGCAGGGCTAGCGGGAGGCAAGAGACCCAGTACTTC
TRBV12-3/TRBV12-4,-,-,TRBJ1-3,CASSFPGSLSGNTIYF,TGTGCCAGCAGTTTTCCGGGGAGCCTCTCTGGAAACACCATATATTTT
TRBV7-2,many,TRBD1,TRBJ2-7,CASSAIPGQANPYEQYF,TGTGCCAGCAGCGCGATCCCCGGACAGGCCAACCCCTACGAGCAGTACTTC
TRBV28,-,-,TRBJ2-2,CASRPTRWGAGELFF,TGTGCCAGCAGACCCACACGGTGGGGGGCCGGGGAGCTGTTTTTT
TRBV6-2/TRBV6-3,-,TRBD1,TRBJ2-7,CASRGQGAIRYEQYF,TGTGCCAGCAGAGGACAGGGGGCAATACGATACGAGCAGTACTTC
TRBV28,many,-,TRBJ1-6,CASSFGGHNSPLHF,TGTGCCAGCAGTTTTGGGGGCCATAATTCACCCCTCCACTTT
TRBV6-2/TRBV6-3,many,-,TRBJ2-7,CASSYLRGRIYEQYF,TGTGCCAGCAGTTACCTTCGAGGGAGAATCTACGAGCAGTACTTC
TRBV12-3/TRBV12-4,many,TRBD1,TRBJ2-7,CASEGTGQSYEQYF,TGTGCCAGCGAAGGGACAGGGCAAAGCTACGAGCAGTACTTC
TRBV13,many,TRBD1,TRBJ1-1,CASSFGDSVNTEAFF,TGTGCCAGCAGCTTTGGGGACAGCGTGAACACTGAAGCTTTCTTT
TRBV29-1,many,-,TRBJ2-7,CSVETGSSYEQYF,TGCAGCGTTGAAACCGGGAGCTCCTACGAGCAGTACTTC
TRBV27,many,-,TRBJ1-2,CASSLWSGNYGYTF,TGTGCCAGCAGTTTATGGTCAGGAAACTATGGCTACACCTTC
TRBV6-2/TRBV6-3,many,-,TRBJ1-1,CASSYDGPNTEAFF,TGTGCCAGCAGTTACGACGGCCCGAACACTGAAGCTTTCTTT
TRBV28,many,-,TRBJ2-5,CASSLGGTQYF,TGTGCCAGCAGTTTAGGGGGGACCCAGTACTTC
TRBV11-2,many,-,TRBJ2-2,CASSLGRGTGELFF,TGTGCCAGCAGCTTAGGCAGGGGCACCGGGGAGCTGTTTTTT
TRBV6-2/TRBV6-3,many,-,TRBJ2-5,CASSPLAGWGTEETQYF,TGTGCCAGCAGTCCCCTCGCGGGATGGGGGACGGAAGAGACCCAGTACTTC
TRBV20-1,many,TRBD1,TRBJ2-7,CSARPYRGLGHEQYF,TGCAGTGCTAGGCCCTACAGGGGGCTAGGCCACGAGCAGTACTTC
TRBV12-3/TRBV12-4,many,TRBD2,TRBJ2-7,CASRTSGSSYEQYF,TGTGCCAGCAGGACTAGCGGGAGCTCCTACGAGCAGTACTTC
TRBV6-1,many,-,TRBJ1-6,CASFSTSSPLHF,TGTGCCAGCTTCAGTACCAGCTCACCCCTCCACTTT
TRBV6-5,-,-,TRBJ1-5,CASSLGGHNSNQPQHF,TGTGCCAGCAGCTTAGGAGGACACAATAGCAATCAGCCCCAGCATTTT
TRBV11-2,many,-,TRBJ2-5,CASSPESQETQYF,TGTGCCAGCAGCCCAGAAAGCCAAGAGACCCAGTACTTC
TRBV28,many,TRBD1,TRBJ1-5,CASSDTGAGNQPQHF,TGTGCCAGCAGTGACACAGGGGCAGGCAATCAGCCCCAGCATTTT
TRBV30,-,-,TRBJ1-3,CAWSVSGSGNTIYF,TGTGCCTGGAGTGTTTCTGGCTCTGGAAACACCATATATTTT
TRBV28,many,-,TRBJ2-4,CASTTRDVAKNIQYF,TGTGCCAGCACCACCAGGGACGTAGCCAAAAACATTCAGTACTTC
TRBV20-1,many,TRBD2,TRBJ2-5,CSARPLLAGDGETQYF,TGCAGTGCTAGACCCCTACTAGCGGGAGATGGGGAGACCCAGTACTTC
TRBV12-3/TRBV12-4,many,TRBD2,TRBJ2-7,CASSLGLAGTDEQYF,TGTGCCAGCAGTTTAGGTCTAGCGGGGACCGACGAGCAGTACTTC
TRBV27,many,-,TRBJ2-5,CASSLVGVRETQYF,TGTGCCAGCAGTTTGGTTGGAGTTAGGGAGACCCAGTACTTC
TRBV7-2,many,TRBD2,TRBJ2-5,CASSLSGLARETQYF,TGTGCCAGCAGCTTATCGGGACTAGCGAGAGAGACCCAGTACTTC
TRBV11-2,many,-,TRBJ2-7,CASSSVGPVPTKQYF,TGTGCCAGCAGCTCGGTAGGTCCCGTTCCTACGAAGCAGTACTTC
TRBV5-1,few,-,TRBJ2-5,CASSLSRWGETQYF,TGCGCCAGCAGCCTCTCTCGGTGGGGAGAGACCCAGTACTTC
TRBV7-2,-,-,TRBJ1-1,CASSLVWGGASEAFF,TGTGCCAGCAGCTTAGTATGGGGGGGGGCCTCTGAAGCTTTCTTT
TRBV6-2/TRBV6-3,many,TRBD2,TRBJ2-3,CASSPRTGTSGRTDTQYF,TGTGCCAGCAGTCCCCGAACCGGGACTAGCGGACGCACAGATACGCAGTATTTT
TRBV6-5,many,TRBD1,TRBJ1-5,CASRWGQGSQPQHF,TGTGCCAGCAGGTGGGGACAGGGCAGCCAGCCCCAGCATTTT
TRBV30,-,-,TRBJ2-2,CAWTANTGELFF,TGTGCCTGGACAGCGAACACCGGGGAGCTGTTTTTT
TRBV6-1,many,-,TRBJ2-2,CATPEGGRLTGELFF,TGTGCCACCCCAGAAGGGGGGCGGCTAACCGGGGAGCTGTTTTTT
TRBV12-3/TRBV12-4,many,-,TRBJ1-1,CASTSGPGGKGAFF,TGTGCCAGCACCTCAGGCCCCGGGGGCAAGGGAGCTTTCTTT
TRBV2,many,-,TRBJ2-7,CASRDSTVDVRGYEQYF,TGTGCCAGCAGGGACTCAACCGTAGATGTTCGGGGGTACGAGCAGTACTTC
TRBV28,many,-,TRBJ2-5,CASSFTAVRETQYF,TGTGCCAGCAGTTTCACTGCCGTCCGGGAGACCCAGTACTTC
TRBV12-3/TRBV12-4,many,-,TRBJ1-6,CASSLRGTAYNSPLHF,TGTGCCAGCAGTTTGCGGGGCACGGCGTATAATTCACCCCTCCACTTT
TRBV13,many,-,TRBJ2-2,CASSFNGDANTGELFF,TGTGCCAGCAGCTTTAACGGGGACGCGAACACCGGGGAGCTGTTTTTT
TRBV19,many,TRBD1,TRBJ2-6,CASKTGQRPSGANVLTF,TGTGCCAGTAAGACAGGGCAGCGACCCTCTGGGGCCAACGTCCTGACTTTC
TRBV27,-,-,TRBJ2-2,CASSLLRTGPTGELFF,TGTGCCAGCAGTTTACTCCGGACGGGGCCCACCGGGGAGCTGTTTTTT
TRBV6-2/TRBV6-3,-,-,TRBJ1-2,CASSPSGQSGGYTF,TGTGCCAGCAGTCCAAGCGGACAGTCTGGGGGCTACACCTTC
TRBV7-2,few,-,TRBJ2-7,CASSLVGRRYEQYF,TGTGCCAGCAGCTTAGTGGGACGCCGCTACGAGCAGTACTTC